The clone carrying this T cell receptor beta chain came up a few times. Its specificity is not known. Construction of the TCR beta libraries employed iRepertoire HTBI primers in conjunction with Arm-PCR of CDR3 regions. Study processing details: Identified segments across samples numbered roughly 62 TRBV and around 13 TRBJ. TCRdb used MiXCR to reprocess the multiplex PCR reads, holding one entry per CDR3 protein. TCRdb's processing, not the authors', yielded these V and J calls. The repertoire holds 400,000 to 500,000 distinct CDR3 sequences, with 20% to 25% as singletons. This sample stems from a study of regulatory T cells in long-lasting Graves disease. The CDR3 spans 14 residues. V lost 2 bases and J lost 6; bases outside the gene matches: 5. Germline V gene sequence: CDR1 DFQATT, CDR2 SNEGSKA (reference sequence). The study, taken as a whole, reports: Compared with new cases, persistent Graves' patients showed reduced TCR diversity. A greater number of public clonotypes (approximately 2,500) was shared by persistent patients than by new patients (roughly 930). Persistent disease was associated with favored TRBV28 usage and with favored use of TRBJ1-2 and TRBJ2-5.

This sample's time point: persistent/refractory GD, antithyroid drugs over 5 years with positive TRAb. The authors made the TCR library using RNA they extracted from PBMCs. Sequences were derived from peripheral blood mononuclear cells (PBMCs), sampled when the disease was refractory, from a patient treated with antithyroid drugs. The receptor comes from a female donor with Graves disease. The gene calls are TRBV20-1 and TRBJ2-2; 8 bases are a match to TRBD2. The CDR3 loop is CSARFGRGAGELFF. The DNA for the CDR3 is TGCAGTGCTAGATTCGGGAGGGGGGCCGGGGAGCTGTTTTTT.